A single T cell receptor (beta chain) is shown here with its context. Original data processing: Amplification from reference gene primers served as the basis for estimated nucleated cell counts. The protocol was immunoSEQ multiplex PCR, while the TCRdb copy is restricted to in-frame clones and leaves out a portion. V and J calls and clone size are those listed in that table; D and trimming were worked out from the DNA. The sample shows about 28,000 clones, roughly 87% of them seen only once. The germline gives CDR1 SEHNR, CDR2 FQNEAQ (reference sequence). The CDR3 runs to 14 residues. V was clipped by 5 bases and J by 5 bases; unmatched bases: 7. The data are from a study of blood T cell repertoires in COVID-19. Overall study: Donors in the United States, Italy and Spain gave samples during acute or convalescent COVID-19.

This TCR was recovered from a human donor in a cohort sampled during active COVID-19. The sequenced sample was peripheral blood. The chain joins TRBV7-9 to TRBJ1-1; 8 bases fit TRBD1. Here the CDR3 reads CASSPQGARTEAFF. The CDR3 DNA is TGTGCCAGCAGCCCCCAGGGGGCGAGGACTGAAGCTTTCTTT.